This T cell receptor (beta chain) was found in a study of T cell responses to AZD1222 COVID-19 vaccine. As for the study in general: Some second doses came at about 4 weeks and others at about 12 weeks; these were pooled.

Study results and limitations: Spike-specific TCR breadth and depth were elevated following two AZD1222 doses. It was only five to seven AZD1222 recipients who were seropositive at baseline.

Worth noting for this clone: The antigen is not known.

The germline gives CDR1 SQVTM, CDR2 ANQGSEA. The CDR3 runs 14 residues. Trimming took off 2 bases at V and 0 bases at J, with 9 bases between the two ends. The table came from immunoSEQ multiplex PCR; TCRdb's copy has only in-frame clones and leaves some out. The sample records around 130,000 clones, approximately 85% being singletons. Material: peripheral blood, obtained on day 0 of AZD1222 vaccination. This sequence joins TRBV29-1 and TRBJ2-3; D call uncertain. The clonotype originates from an adult in good health. CDR3 in DNA: TGCAGCGTTGAATTGGGGTGGAGCACAGATACGCAGTATTTT. This encodes CSVELGWSTDTQYF.